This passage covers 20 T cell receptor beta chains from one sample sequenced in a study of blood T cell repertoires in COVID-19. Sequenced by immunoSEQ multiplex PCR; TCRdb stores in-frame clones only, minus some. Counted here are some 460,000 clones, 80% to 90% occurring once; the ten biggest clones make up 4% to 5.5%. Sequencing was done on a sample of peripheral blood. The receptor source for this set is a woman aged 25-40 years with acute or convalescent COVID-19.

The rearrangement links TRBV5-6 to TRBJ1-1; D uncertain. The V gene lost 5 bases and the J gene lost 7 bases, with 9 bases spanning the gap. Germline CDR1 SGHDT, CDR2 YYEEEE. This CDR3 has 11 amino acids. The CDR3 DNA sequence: TGTGCCAGCAGAGGAGGGCATGAAGCTTTCTTT. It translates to CASRGGHEAFF.

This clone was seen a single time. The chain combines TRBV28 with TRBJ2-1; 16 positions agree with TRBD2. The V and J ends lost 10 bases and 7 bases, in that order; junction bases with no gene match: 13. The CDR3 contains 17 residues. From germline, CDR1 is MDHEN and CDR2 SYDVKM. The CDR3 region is CATRGTGLAGGYNEQFF. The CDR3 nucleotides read TGTGCCACCAGGGGTACGGGACTAGCGGGGGGGTATAATGAGCAGTTCTTC.

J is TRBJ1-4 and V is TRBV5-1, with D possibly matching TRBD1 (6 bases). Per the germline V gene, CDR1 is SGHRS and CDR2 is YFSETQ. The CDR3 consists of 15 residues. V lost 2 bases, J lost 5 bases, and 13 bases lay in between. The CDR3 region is CASSLNTGTNEKLFF. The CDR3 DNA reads TGCGCCAGCAGCTTAAATACAGGGACCAATGAAAAACTGTTTTTT.

CDR3 bases: TGTGCCAGCAGCCGATCCGAGGGAATACCTGAAGCTTTCTTT. It encodes CASSRSEGIPEAFF. This chain joins TRBV9 and TRBJ1-1, with unresolved D. There are 14 residues in the CDR3. Looked up from germline, CDR1 is SGDLS and CDR2 is YYNGEE. The V and J ends lost 4 bases and 6 bases respectively, with 16 bases between them. Full variable domain (outside the CDR3, taken from reference TRBV9 and TRBJ1-1): DSGVTQTPKHLITATGQRVTLRCSPRSGDLSVYWYQQSLDQGLQFLIQYYNGEERAKGNILERFSAQQFPDLHSELNLSSLELGDSALYFCASSRSEGIPEAFFGQGTRLTVV.

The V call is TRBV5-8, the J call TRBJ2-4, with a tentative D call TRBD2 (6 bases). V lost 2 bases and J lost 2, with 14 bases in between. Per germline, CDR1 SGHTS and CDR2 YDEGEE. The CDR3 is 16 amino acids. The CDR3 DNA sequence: TGTGCCAGCAGCTTTCCGGGAGTGGGTCCCAAAAACATTCAGTACTTC. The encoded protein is CASSFPGVGPKNIQYF.

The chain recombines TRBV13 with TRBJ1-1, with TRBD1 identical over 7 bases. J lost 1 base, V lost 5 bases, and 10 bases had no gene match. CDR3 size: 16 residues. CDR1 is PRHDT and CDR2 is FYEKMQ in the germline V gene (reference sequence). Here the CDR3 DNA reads TGTGCCAGCAGCGCCTCCCGTAACAGGGGGAACACTGAAGCTTTCTTT. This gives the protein CASSASRNRGNTEAFF. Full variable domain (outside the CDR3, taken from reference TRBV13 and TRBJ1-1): AAGVIQSPRHLIKEKRETATLKCYPIPRHDTVYWYQQGPGQDPQFLISFYEKMQSDKGSIPDRFSAQQFSDYHSELNMSSLELGDSALYFCASSASRNRGNTEAFFGQGTRLTVV.

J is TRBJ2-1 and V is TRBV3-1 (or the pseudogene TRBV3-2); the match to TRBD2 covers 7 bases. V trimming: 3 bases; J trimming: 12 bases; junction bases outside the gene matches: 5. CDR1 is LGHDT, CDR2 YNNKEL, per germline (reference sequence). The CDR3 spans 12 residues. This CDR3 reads CASSHETSWQFF. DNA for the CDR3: TGTGCCAGCAGCCACGAGACTAGCTGGCAGTTCTTC.

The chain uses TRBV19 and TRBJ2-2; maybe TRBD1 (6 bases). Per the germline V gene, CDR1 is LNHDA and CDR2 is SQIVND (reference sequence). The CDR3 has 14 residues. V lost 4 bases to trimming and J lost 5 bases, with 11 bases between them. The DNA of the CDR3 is TGTGCCAGTAGTACAGATACAGGGACCGGGGAGCTGTTTTTT. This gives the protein CASSTDTGTGELFF.

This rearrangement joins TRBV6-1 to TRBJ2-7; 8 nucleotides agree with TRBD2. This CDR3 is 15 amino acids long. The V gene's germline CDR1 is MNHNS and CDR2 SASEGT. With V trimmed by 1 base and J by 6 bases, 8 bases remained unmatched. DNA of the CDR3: TGTGCCAGCAGTGAAGGTCAGGGACTAGGGCTCGAGCAGTACTTC. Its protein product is CASSEGQGLGLEQYF.

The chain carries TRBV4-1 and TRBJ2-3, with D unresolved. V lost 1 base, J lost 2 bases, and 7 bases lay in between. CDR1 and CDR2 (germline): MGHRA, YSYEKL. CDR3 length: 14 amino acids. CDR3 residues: CASSQVPDTDTQYF. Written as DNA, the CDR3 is TGCGCCAGCAGCCAAGTTCCAGACACAGATACGCAGTATTTT.

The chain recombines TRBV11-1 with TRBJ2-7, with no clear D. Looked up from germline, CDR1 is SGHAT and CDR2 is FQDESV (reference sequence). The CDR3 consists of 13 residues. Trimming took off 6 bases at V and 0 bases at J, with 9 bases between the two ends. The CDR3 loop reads CASRFKSSYEQYF. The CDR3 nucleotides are TGTGCCAGCAGATTCAAGAGCTCCTACGAGCAGTACTTC.

The CDR3 loop reads CASSPGTGRAEAFF. The DNA for the CDR3 is TGTGCCAGCAGCCCCGGGACAGGGAGGGCTGAAGCTTTCTTT. The J gene is TRBJ1-1, the V gene TRBV6-5, with 9 bases aligning to TRBD1. Germline V gene sequence: CDR1 MNHEY, CDR2 SVGAGI. The CDR3 extends over 14 amino acids. V lost 6 bases and J lost 6; bases outside the gene matches: 8.

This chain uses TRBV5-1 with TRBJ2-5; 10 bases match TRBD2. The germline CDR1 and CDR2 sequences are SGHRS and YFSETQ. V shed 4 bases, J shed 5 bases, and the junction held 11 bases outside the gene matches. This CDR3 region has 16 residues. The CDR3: CASSPTAGGPGETQYF. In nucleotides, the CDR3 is TGCGCCAGCAGCCCGACAGCGGGGGGGCCGGGGGAGACCCAGTACTTC.

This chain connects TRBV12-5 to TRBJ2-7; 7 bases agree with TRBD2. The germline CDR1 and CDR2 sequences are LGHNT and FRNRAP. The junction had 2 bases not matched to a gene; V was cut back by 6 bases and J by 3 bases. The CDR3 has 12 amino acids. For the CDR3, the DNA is TGTGCTAGTGGGCGGGGGTTCTACGAGCAGTACTTC. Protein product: CASGRGFYEQYF. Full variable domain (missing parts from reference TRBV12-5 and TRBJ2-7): DARVTQTPRHKVTEMGQEVTMRCQPILGHNTVFWYRQTMMQGLELLAYFRNRAPLDDSGMPKDRFSAEMPDATLATLKIQPSEPRDSAVYFCASGRGFYEQYFGPGTRLTVT.

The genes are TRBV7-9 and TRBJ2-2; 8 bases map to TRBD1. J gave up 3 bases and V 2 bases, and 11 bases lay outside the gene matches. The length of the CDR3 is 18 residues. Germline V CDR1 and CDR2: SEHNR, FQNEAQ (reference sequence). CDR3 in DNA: TGTGCCAGCAGCTTATGGGCTTTGACAGGGGTAGACACCGGGGAGCTGTTTTTT. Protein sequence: CASSLWALTGVDTGELFF.

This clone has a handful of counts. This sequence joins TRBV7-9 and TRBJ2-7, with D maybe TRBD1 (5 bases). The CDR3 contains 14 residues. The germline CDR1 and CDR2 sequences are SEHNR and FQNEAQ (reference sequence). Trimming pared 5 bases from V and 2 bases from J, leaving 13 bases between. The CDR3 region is CASSMGRSAYEQYF. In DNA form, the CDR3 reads TGTGCCAGCAGCATGGGGCGGTCAGCCTACGAGCAGTACTTC.

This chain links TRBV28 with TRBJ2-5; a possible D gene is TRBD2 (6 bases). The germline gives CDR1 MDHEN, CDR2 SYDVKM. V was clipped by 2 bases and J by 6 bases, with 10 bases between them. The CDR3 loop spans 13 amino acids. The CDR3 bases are TGTGCCAGCAGTTTAGCAGGGAGGAAGACCCAGTACTTC. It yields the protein CASSLAGRKTQYF.

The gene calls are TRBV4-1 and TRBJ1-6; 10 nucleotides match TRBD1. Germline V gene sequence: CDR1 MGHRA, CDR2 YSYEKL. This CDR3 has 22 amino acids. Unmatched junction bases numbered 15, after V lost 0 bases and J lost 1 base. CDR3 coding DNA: TGCGCCAGCAGCCAAGATCCACGTCCCGGGACAGGGGACGCGTCCTATAATTCACCCCTCCACTTT. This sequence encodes CASSQDPRPGTGDASYNSPLHF.

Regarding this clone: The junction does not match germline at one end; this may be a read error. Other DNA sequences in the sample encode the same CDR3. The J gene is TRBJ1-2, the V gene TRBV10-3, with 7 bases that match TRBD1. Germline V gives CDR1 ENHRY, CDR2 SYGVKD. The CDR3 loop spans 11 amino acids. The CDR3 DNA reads TGTGCCATCAGCAGGGGGAATGGCTACACTTTC. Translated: CAISRGNGYTF.

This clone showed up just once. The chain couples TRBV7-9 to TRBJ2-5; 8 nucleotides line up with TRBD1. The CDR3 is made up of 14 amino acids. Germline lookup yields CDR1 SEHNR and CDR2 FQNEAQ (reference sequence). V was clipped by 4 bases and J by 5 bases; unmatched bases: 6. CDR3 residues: CASSSQGARETQYF. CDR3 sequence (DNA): TGTGCCAGCAGCTCGCAGGGGGCACGGGAGACCCAGTACTTC.